These 2 T cell receptor beta chains were all obtained from the same sample, sequenced in a study of identical twins. Each CDR3 protein is one row after TCRdb ran MiXCR on the 5' RACE reads. The sample has 350,000 to 600,000 distinct CDR3 sequences; over 12% are singletons. These data are also associated with another study on yellow fever vaccine responses in identical twins.

Material for sequencing was CD4+ T cells sorted from blood. These TCRs come from a woman aged 18-29 years in good health.

This clonotype was found a few times. The chain uses TRBV28 and TRBJ2-4; D is uncertain. The CDR3 covers 15 residues. The V and J ends lost 5 bases and 0 bases respectively, with 11 bases between them. The V gene's germline CDR1 is MDHEN and CDR2 SYDVKM. CDR3 loop: CASSPPPGAKNIQYF. Written as DNA, the CDR3 is TGTGCCAGCAGTCCCCCGCCGGGAGCCAAAAACATTCAGTACTTC.

This clonotype has only a few counts. V usage is TRBV27 and J usage is TRBJ2-7; D tentatively reads TRBD1 or TRBD2 (6 bases each). V dropped 0 bases and J dropped 3 bases, with 18 bases sitting between them. This CDR3 region has 17 residues. The germline CDR1 and CDR2 sequences are MNHEY and SMNVEV (reference sequence). The CDR3 spells CASSLSGGTLRSYEQYF. The CDR3 nucleotides read TGTGCCAGCAGTTTATCGGGGGGCACCCTCCGGAGCTACGAGCAGTACTTC.